Reported below is one TCR beta chain. The record originates from a study of T cell changes during pregnancy in multiple sclerosis. Only in-frame clones appear in the TCRdb table, and some are missing; sequencing was by immunoSEQ multiplex PCR. The data show tens of thousands of clones, approximately 93% seen once. Germline V gives CDR1 SGHTA, CDR2 FQGNSA. The CDR3 is 14 amino acids. The germline V and J ends were trimmed by 1 base and 3 bases, with 9 bases remaining between them. Material: peripheral blood, obtained after pregnancy. The chain has TRBV7-2 and TRBJ1-2; no definite D call. The clonotype originates from a female donor with multiple sclerosis, enrolled in a pregnancy study. The CDR3 reads CASSLGPEDYGYTF. The DNA of the CDR3 is TGTGCCAGCAGCTTAGGTCCCGAGGACTATGGCTACACCTTC.